This is a list of T cell receptor beta chains from one sample in a study of T cell responses to AZD1222 COVID-19 vaccine. Sequencing was performed with immunoSEQ multiplex PCR; in TCRdb, only in-frame clones are kept and a portion is missing. The table lists some 120,000 clones, roughly 88% of them singletons. The source material was peripheral blood, sampled 28 days after the second AZD1222 dose. The source is an adult who received the AZD1222 COVID-19 vaccine. CDR3s include the opening cysteine and the closing phenylalanine or tryptophan. D genes are given only for firm matches. A clone size is listed for some rows: how often the clone was seen (once, few, many), or a class if it is expanded.

cdr3_aa | cdr3_nt | clone_size | j_call | v_call | d_call
CASSGAALYGYTF | TGTGCCAGCAGCGGGGCCGCTCTCTATGGCTACACCTTC | . | TRBJ1-2 | TRBV28 | .
CASSRGPGLEFF | TGTGCCAGCAGTCGAGGGCCGGGCTTGGAGTTCTTC | . | TRBJ2-1 | TRBV2 | .
CASTFSQGSKNGYTF | TGTGCCAGCACCTTCTCCCAGGGGAGTAAGAATGGCTACACCTTC | . | TRBJ1-2 | TRBV6-5 | .
CASSTEDNSPLHF | TGTGCCAGCAGTACAGAGGACAATTCACCCCTCCACTTT | . | TRBJ1-6 | TRBV28 | .
CASSVRDSIFYEQYF | TGTGCCAGCTCAGTCCGGGACAGCATATTTTACGAGCAGTACTTC | . | TRBJ2-7 | TRBV18 | TRBD1
CASSLGLAGVQETQYF | TGTGCCAGCAGCCTAGGACTAGCGGGCGTACAAGAGACCCAGTACTTC | . | TRBJ2-5 | TRBV5-4 | TRBD2
CASSQFGQGLRAFF | TGTGCCAGCAGCCAATTCGGACAGGGGTTAAGGGCTTTCTTT | . | TRBJ1-1 | TRBV7-2 | TRBD1
CASSRGQGETQYF | TGTGCCAGCAGCCGCGGACAGGGAGAGACCCAGTACTTC | . | TRBJ2-5 | TRBV7-9 | TRBD1
CASSFGTGGTYEQYF | TGTGCCAGCAGCTTCGGGACAGGGGGCACCTACGAGCAGTACTTC | few | TRBJ2-7 | TRBV7-9 | TRBD1
CASRFWGEGYGYTF | TGTGCCAGCCGCTTTTGGGGCGAGGGCTATGGCTACACCTTC | . | TRBJ1-2 | TRBV7-9 | .
CASSLGAGDGYTF | TGTGCCAGCAGCTTGGGGGCAGGGGATGGCTACACCTTC | . | TRBJ1-2 | TRBV5-6 | .
CASSIEVGGNSPLHF | TGTGCCAGTAGTATAGAGGTGGGGGGTAATTCACCCCTCCACTTT | . | TRBJ1-6 | TRBV19 | .
CASESSGGAVTGELFF | TGCGCCAGCGAGAGTAGCGGGGGGGCCGTGACCGGGGAGCTGTTTTTT | . | TRBJ2-2 | TRBV5-1 | TRBD2
CASSDGPAGTDTQYF | TGTGCCAGCAGCGATGGCCCAGCGGGGACAGATACGCAGTATTTT | . | TRBJ2-3 | TRBV9 | TRBD2
CASSESPWRPEAFF | TGTGCCAGCAGTGAGAGCCCTTGGAGACCTGAAGCTTTCTTT | . | TRBJ1-1 | TRBV2 | .
CATDRGTGNTIYF | TGTGCCACCGACAGGGGGACAGGAAACACCATATATTTT | . | TRBJ1-3 | TRBV19 | TRBD1
CASSLEGAPGELFF | TGCGCCAGCAGCTTGGAGGGGGCCCCCGGGGAGCTGTTTTTT | . | TRBJ2-2 | TRBV5-1 | TRBD1
CASSRRASSTDTQYF | TGTGCCAGTAGTAGGAGGGCTTCTAGCACAGATACGCAGTATTTT | . | TRBJ2-3 | TRBV19 | .
CASSRFSLGENEQFF | TGTGCCAGCAGCCGGTTCAGTCTGGGGGAAAATGAGCAGTTCTTC | . | TRBJ2-1 | TRBV11-1 | .
CASSVSGQGNTEAFF | TGTGCCAGCAGTGTAAGCGGACAGGGGAACACTGAAGCTTTCTTT | few | TRBJ1-1 | TRBV3-1/TRBV3-2 | TRBD1
CATSKEVGNMNTEAFF | TGTGCCACCAGCAAGGAAGTTGGGAACATGAACACTGAAGCTTTCTTT | . | TRBJ1-1 | TRBV15 | .
CASSLDSGLASRSYEQYF | TGTGCCAGCAGCTTAGATTCCGGACTAGCGTCTCGGTCCTACGAGCAGTACTTC | few | TRBJ2-7 | TRBV11-2 | TRBD2
CASSFGTEGDTQYF | TGTGCCAGCAGCTTTGGGACAGAGGGGGATACGCAGTATTTT | . | TRBJ2-3 | TRBV5-6 | TRBD1
CASSLSGLLTYGYTF | TGTGCCAGCAGCTTATCGGGACTGCTGACCTATGGCTACACCTTC | once | TRBJ1-2 | TRBV7-9 | .
CASSPRDRPYGYTF | TGTGCCAGCAGCCCCCGGGACAGGCCCTATGGCTACACCTTC | . | TRBJ1-2 | TRBV5-6 | TRBD1
CASSLGGTDSYTQYF | TGTGCCAGCAGCTTAGGGGGGACAGACTCCTATACGCAGTATTTT | . | TRBJ2-3 | TRBV11-3 | TRBD1
CSVPTGSEQYF | TGCAGCGTTCCGACGGGTTCCGAGCAGTACTTC | . | TRBJ2-7 | TRBV29-1 | .
CASSFLSGPTAYGYTF | TGTGCCAGCAGCTTCCTTTCCGGTCCCACGGCCTATGGCTACACCTTC | . | TRBJ1-2 | TRBV11-2 | .
CASSLRPDTDTQYF | TGTGCCAGCAGCTTAAGGCCCGACACAGATACGCAGTATTTT | . | TRBJ2-3 | TRBV5-6 | .
CASSSPGGFNYGYTF | TGTGCCAGCAGTTCCCCGGGAGGGTTTAACTATGGCTACACCTTC | . | TRBJ1-2 | TRBV28 | .
CASSQDSHRDEQYF | TGTGCCAGCAGCCAGGACAGCCATAGGGACGAGCAGTACTTC | . | TRBJ2-7 | TRBV11-2 | .
CASSPAGTGGYEQYF | TGTGCCAGCAGTCCAGCCGGGACAGGGGGGTACGAGCAGTACTTC | . | TRBJ2-7 | TRBV27 | TRBD1
CASSRDSWANYGYTF | TGCGCCAGCAGCCGAGACTCCTGGGCTAACTATGGCTACACCTTC | . | TRBJ1-2 | TRBV4-1 | .
CASSLAGLGNTEAFF | TGTGCCAGCAGCTTAGCTGGGCTAGGAAACACTGAAGCTTTCTTT | . | TRBJ1-1 | TRBV7-9 | .
CASRQGFNTEAFF | TGTGCCAGCAGGCAGGGGTTCAACACTGAAGCTTTCTTT | . | TRBJ1-1 | TRBV7-9 | .
CASSQLQIQETQYF | TGTGCCAGCAGCCAACTCCAGATACAAGAGACCCAGTACTTC | . | TRBJ2-5 | TRBV3-1/TRBV3-2 | .
CASTHGLRGGGNEQFF | TGTGCCAGCACTCACGGGCTGCGGGGGGGCGGAAATGAGCAGTTCTTC | . | TRBJ2-1 | TRBV6-6 | TRBD2
CASSLADSGNTIYF | TGCGCCAGCAGCTTGGCAGACTCTGGAAACACCATATATTTT | . | TRBJ1-3 | TRBV5-1 | .
CASISGGQDTGELFF | TGTGCCAGCATCTCGGGGGGGCAGGACACCGGGGAGCTGTTTTTT | . | TRBJ2-2 | TRBV11-2 | TRBD2
CAIQTNINSPLHF | TGTGCCATCCAGACGAACATTAATTCACCCCTCCACTTT | . | TRBJ1-6 | TRBV10-3 | .
CASSPGYRRREQYF | TGTGCCAGCAGCCCCGGTTATCGTCGGCGGGAGCAGTACTTC | . | TRBJ2-7 | TRBV28 | .